This T cell receptor beta chain was sequenced for a study of blood T cell repertoires in COVID-19. Study-wide context: Collection of acute and convalescent COVID-19 samples took place in the United States, Italy and Spain. T cells, B-cell-depleted T cells, or PBMCs supplied cDNA or gDNA.

In the original workflow: Researchers report that nucleated cell counts were estimated from reference gene primer amplification. Repertoires were generated with immunoSEQ multiplex PCR, while TCRdb's copy carries only in-frame clones and drops some. V, J and clone size are taken as reported in that table, and D and trimming were inferred from the DNA itself. This table has approximately 94,000 clones, approximately 90% appearing once. Germline CDR1 and CDR2: SGHVS and FQNEAQ. CDR3 length equals 17 residues. The J segment lost 3 bases and the V segment lost 3 bases, leaving 12 bases of the junction unmatched.

V gene TRBV7-8 combines with J gene TRBJ2-7, with 9 nucleotides matching TRBD2. The sample taken for sequencing was peripheral blood. This TCR was sampled from a woman older than 75 with active COVID-19. CDR3 coding DNA: TGTGCCAGCAGCTTCGTGGTTAGCGGGAGAGATAACTACGAGCAGTACTTC. Protein product: CASSFVVSGRDNYEQYF.